The present TCR beta chain was sequenced within a study of Tregs in tolerant kidney transplant recipients. Study-wide results and caveats: Donor-specific Treg expansion exceeded global Treg expansion in tolerant patients, suggesting antigen drive.

TCRdb keeps only in-frame clones here, not all; method: immunoSEQ multiplex PCR. The sample consists of 95,000 or so clones, 90% to 95% of them appearing once. Note on this clone: Its antigen remains unidentified.

The nonmyeloablative bone marrow transplants came from related graft donors, with transient mixed chimerism. This CDR3 is 19 amino acids long. Germline V lookup: CDR1 SGHDN, CDR2 FVKESK. V lost 4 bases to trimming and J lost 3 bases; unmatched junction nucleotides: 10. This clonotype originated in a human patient who received a combined kidney and bone marrow transplant. Some T cells may be graft donor cells. The chain links TRBV14 to TRBJ2-1, with TRBD2 identical over 15 bases. Sequenced material: CD4+ T cells from blood (PBMCs), taken 12 months after the transplant. The CDR3 nucleotides read TGTGCCAGCAGCCTCAGGGGGACTAGCGGGAGGAGGGACTACAATGAGCAGTTCTTC. Translation gives CASSLRGTSGRRDYNEQFF.